The next 32 T cell receptor beta chains were all read from a single sample in a study of blood T cells in healthy people across ages. It was with a sample-barcoded 5' primer and a J-beta primer mix that a second PCR of roughly 7 to 11 cycles was run. TCRdb reanalysed the 5' RACE reads using MiXCR and keeps one entry per CDR3 protein. The sample lists about 1 million distinct CDR3 sequences, under 45% occurring once. The source material was blood. The source of these receptors is a woman aged 55-75 years in good health.

The chain links TRBV27 to TRBJ1-1; tentatively, D is TRBD1 (6 bases). The CDR3 length is 14 residues. Trimming pared 7 bases from V and 3 bases from J, leaving 15 bases between. Germline V gene lookup returns CDR1 MNHEY and CDR2 SMNVEV (reference sequence). The CDR3 here is CASTRGGGDTEAFF. CDR3 in DNA: TGTGCCAGCACCAGAGGGGGTGGGGACACTGAAGCTTTCTTT.

This clonotype was observed a handful of times. The chain combines TRBV24-1 with TRBJ2-3; D is undetermined. CDR3 length: 16 amino acids. Trimming pared 2 bases from V and 0 bases from J, leaving 11 bases between. Germline V CDR1 and CDR2: KGHDR, SFDVKD. The CDR3 is CATSDWPTDSTDTQYF. DNA of the CDR3: TGTGCCACCAGTGATTGGCCCACAGATAGCACAGATACGCAGTATTTT.

This chain links TRBV29-1 with TRBJ2-2; tentative D call: TRBD1 (6 bases). Germline CDR1 reads SQVTM; CDR2 reads ANQGSEA. This CDR3 is built from 13 residues. Trimming pared 5 bases from V and 4 bases from J, leaving 11 bases between. The CDR3: CSVTGKGTGELFF. CDR3 DNA: TGCAGCGTTACAGGGAAGGGCACCGGGGAGCTGTTTTTT.

The chain employs TRBV20-1 and TRBJ2-4; 7 nucleotides agree with TRBD2. The J call is in doubt because the DNA end fits TRBJ2-7 better. The germline V gene has CDR1 DFQATT and CDR2 SNEGSKA (reference sequence). There are 13 residues in the CDR3. The CDR3 here is CSASDIAGDEQYF. In DNA form, the CDR3 reads TGCAGTGCTAGCGATATAGCGGGCGACGAGCAGTACTTC.

This sequence joins TRBV7-9 and TRBJ2-3; 10 bases fit TRBD2. In germline, CDR1 is SEHNR, CDR2 FQNEAQ (reference sequence). With V trimmed by 4 bases and J by 2 bases, 3 bases remained unmatched. CDR3 length equals 15 residues. The CDR3 region is CASSSSGGYTDTQYF. The CDR3 DNA sequence: TGTGCCAGCAGCTCTAGCGGGGGATACACAGATACGCAGTATTTT.

This chain's CDR3 is CASINRGHGYTF. The DNA for the CDR3 is TGTGCCAGCATCAACAGGGGGCATGGCTACACCTTC. This chain joins TRBV19 and TRBJ1-2; 9 bases are a match to TRBD1. Per the germline V gene, CDR1 is LNHDA and CDR2 is SQIVND (reference sequence). V lost 9 bases, J lost 6 bases, and 5 bases stayed unmatched. This CDR3 has 12 residues.

J is TRBJ2-4 and V is TRBV15; D gene uncertain. The germline CDR1 and CDR2 sequences are LNHNV and YYDKDF (reference sequence). Trimming removed 6 bases at V and 0 bases at J, with 3 bases between. The length of the CDR3 is 12 residues. The CDR3 here is CATSIAKNIQYF. DNA of the CDR3: TGTGCCACCAGTATAGCCAAAAACATTCAGTACTTC.

The genes are TRBV6-2 or TRBV6-3 and TRBJ2-1; 16 bases are shared with TRBD2. V trimming: 2 bases; J trimming: 5 bases; junction bases outside the gene matches: 15. The CDR3 is 21 residues long. Germline-derived CDR1 and CDR2 are MNHEY and SVGEGT. The CDR3 is CASSYPKGTSGGAYIHNEQFF. CDR3 sequence (DNA): TGTGCCAGCAGTTACCCTAAAGGGACTAGCGGGGGGGCCTACATTCACAATGAGCAGTTCTTC.

This clonotype was seen only a few times. The chain has TRBV3-1 and TRBJ2-7; D might be TRBD2 (5 bases). This CDR3 has 15 amino acids. Germline V gene lookup returns CDR1 LGHDT and CDR2 YNNKEL (reference sequence). Trimming left V 1 base short and J 4 bases short, with 14 bases between. This CDR3 is CASSQGSGNTYEQYF. CDR3 nucleotides: TGTGCCAGCAGCCAAGGGTCGGGGAACACTTACGAGCAGTACTTC.

This clonotype showed up just a few times. This chain connects TRBV20-1 to TRBJ2-5; possibly TRBD1 or TRBD2 for D (5 bases each). This CDR3 is built from 15 residues. Germline CDR1 is DFQATT and CDR2 is SNEGSKA (reference sequence). Trimming cost V 2 bases and J 2 bases, with 15 bases left between them. For the CDR3, the DNA is TGCAGTGCTAGACACTCCGGGACGCTACAAGAGACCCAGTACTTC. Translation gives CSARHSGTLQETQYF.

This clonotype appeared a few times. This chain connects TRBV27 to TRBJ1-6, with a weak D call TRBD1 (6 bases). CDR3 size: 16 residues. The V and J ends lost 5 bases and 4 bases respectively, with 15 bases between them. Per germline, CDR1 MNHEY and CDR2 SMNVEV (reference sequence). The CDR3, as DNA: TGTGCCAGCAGTCTCCGTGTACAGGGTTATAATTCACCCCTCCACTTT. Protein sequence: CASSLRVQGYNSPLHF.

The genes are TRBV20-1 and TRBJ2-1; TRBD2 is a possible D gene (6 bases). Trimming took off 4 bases at V and 2 bases at J, with 12 bases between the two ends. Germline CDR1 and CDR2: DFQATT and SNEGSKA (reference sequence). This CDR3 contains 14 residues. The CDR3 region is CSATVGSTYNEQFF. CDR3 DNA sequence: TGCAGTGCTACTGTCGGGAGTACCTACAATGAGCAGTTCTTC.

The rearrangement uses TRBV6-5 and TRBJ2-1; a weak D match, TRBD2 (5 bases). From germline, CDR1 is MNHEY and CDR2 SVGAGI. With 5 bases removed from V and 14 bases from J, the gap between germline ends came to 19 bases. The CDR3 loop spans 13 amino acids. The CDR3 nucleotides read TGTGCCAGCAGTGACGGGGTAGGGTCTGAAGAGTTCTTC. Translating gives CASSDGVGSEEFF.

The chain uses TRBV2 and TRBJ2-7; 8 nucleotides agree with TRBD2. The J call may not be correct, given that the DNA end is closer to TRBJ2-5. CDR3 length: 15 amino acids. Germline V gene sequence: CDR1 SNHLY, CDR2 FYNNEI. The CDR3 spells CASFAASGSRETQYF. DNA for the CDR3: TGTGCCAGCTTCGCGGCGAGCGGGAGCCGGGAGACCCAGTACTTC.

This clonotype showed up many times. V is TRBV29-1 and J is TRBJ2-5, with 7 positions matching TRBD1. CDR3 size: 12 residues. The V segment lost 7 bases and the J segment 2 bases; nucleotides outside the gene matches: 4. Germline V gene lookup returns CDR1 SQVTM and CDR2 ANQGSEA. In nucleotides, the CDR3 is TGCAGCGGAAGCAGGGGGCAAGAGACCCAGTACTTC. Residues: CSGSRGQETQYF.

This clonotype was counted between two and nine times. The chain's CDR3 is CASSLESAGLAKNIQYF. CDR3 coding DNA: TGTGCCAGCAGCTTAGAATCAGCCGGCCTAGCCAAAAACATTCAGTACTTC. The V call is TRBV11-2, the J call TRBJ2-4, with D hard to call. Trimming pared 0 bases from V and 0 bases from J, leaving 12 bases between. Germline CDR1 and CDR2: SGHAT and FQNNGV. The CDR3 covers 17 residues. The whole variable domain, filled in from reference TRBV11-2 and TRBJ2-4, reads EAGVAQSPRYKIIEKRQSVAFWCNPISGHATLYWYQQILGQGPKLLIQFQNNGVVDDSQLPKDRFSAERLKGVDSTLKIQPAKLEDSAVYLCASSLESAGLAKNIQYFGAGTRLSVL.

This chain joins TRBV7-2 and TRBJ2-1; D may be TRBD1 (6 bases). The CDR3 extends over 13 amino acids. Germline V gene lookup returns CDR1 SGHTA and CDR2 FQGNSA. V lost 3 bases and J 13 bases, leaving 16 bases between the germline ends. CDR3: CASSFLGGETQFF. The CDR3 DNA follows: TGTGCCAGCAGCTTTTTAGGGGGAGAGACCCAGTTCTTC.

V is TRBV12-3 or TRBV12-4 and J is TRBJ1-2, with 7 bases fitting TRBD1. V shed 3 bases and J 1 base; nucleotides not matched to a gene: 5. The CDR3 length is 15 residues. The CDR3 reads CASSFRGAHNYGYTF. The CDR3 region has the DNA TGTGCCAGCAGTTTCAGGGGGGCGCATAACTATGGCTACACCTTC.

Here the CDR3 reads CSAFSGRRADTQYF. The CDR3 DNA reads as TGCAGTGCTTTTAGCGGGAGGCGGGCAGATACGCAGTATTTT. This chain connects TRBV20-1 to TRBJ2-3, with TRBD2 matching 10 bases. Germline V gene sequence: CDR1 DFQATT, CDR2 SNEGSKA (reference sequence). The CDR3 runs 14 residues. The J segment lost 4 bases and the V segment lost 5 bases, leaving 6 bases of the junction unmatched.

The table lists this clonotype with a few counts. The V call is TRBV2, the J call TRBJ2-1; D might be TRBD2 (6 bases). The CDR3 is 15 amino acids. The V end lost 2 bases, the J end lost 5 bases, and 13 bases lay between the germline ends. The V gene's germline CDR1 is SNHLY and CDR2 FYNNEI. The CDR3 loop is CASSERVAVNNEQFF. In nucleotides, the CDR3 is TGTGCCAGCAGTGAAAGGGTAGCGGTGAACAATGAGCAGTTCTTC.

CDR3 in DNA: TGTGCCATCAGTGACCTTACCGGGAAAAACTATGGCTACACCTTC. It specifies CAISDLTGKNYGYTF. V gene TRBV10-3 combines with J gene TRBJ1-2; D is undetermined. Deletions cut 3 bases from V and 2 bases from J, with 13 bases between. Per germline, CDR1 ENHRY and CDR2 SYGVKD. The CDR3 has 15 amino acids.

This clonotype was seen only once. The gene calls are TRBV7-8 and TRBJ2-1; TRBD1 aligns across 8 bases. CDR1 SGHVS and CDR2 FQNEAQ come from the germline V gene. Unmatched junction bases numbered 9, after V lost 6 bases and J lost 2 bases. This CDR3 is 16 amino acids long. The CDR3 loop reads CASRDDRGKPYNEQFF. The CDR3 DNA follows: TGTGCCAGCAGGGACGACAGGGGAAAGCCCTACAATGAGCAGTTCTTC.

The rearrangement joins TRBV7-6 to TRBJ2-2, with D hard to call. Germline lookup yields CDR1 SGHVS and CDR2 FNYEAQ. Deletions cut 1 base from V and 4 bases from J, with 7 bases between. The CDR3 runs 14 residues. The CDR3 DNA sequence: TGTGCCAGCAGCTTAGGTATCCCCACCGGGGAGCTGTTTTTT. It yields the protein CASSLGIPTGELFF.

The chain uses TRBV7-9 and TRBJ2-5; D is unclear. The DNA end is a closer match to TRBJ2-7, so the J assignment may be wrong. Germline-derived CDR1 and CDR2 are SEHNR and FQNEAQ (reference sequence). This CDR3 comprises 13 residues. The CDR3 DNA sequence: TGTGCCAGCAGCTTAGGGGCCGTGGGCGAGCAGTACTTC. Amino acid sequence: CASSLGAVGEQYF.

The CDR3 coding sequence is TGCAGCGTGCCCCTTAGCGGTCCCTACAATGAGCAGTTCTTC. Amino acids: CSVPLSGPYNEQFF. V and J are TRBV29-1 and TRBJ2-1; tentative D call: TRBD2 (6 bases). The germline V and J ends were trimmed by 6 bases and 2 bases, with 14 bases remaining between them. The CDR3 has 14 residues. Germline V lookup: CDR1 SQVTM, CDR2 ANQGSEA.

This rearrangement joins TRBV20-1 to TRBJ2-5; 9 bases are shared with TRBD2. The junction had 8 bases not matched to a gene; V was cut back by 5 bases and J by 4 bases. Germline CDR1 and CDR2: DFQATT and SNEGSKA (reference sequence). The CDR3 has 14 residues. The CDR3 spells CSALAGEGLETQYF. As DNA, the CDR3 is TGCAGTGCTTTAGCGGGAGAAGGGTTAGAGACCCAGTACTTC.

The rearrangement joins TRBV20-1 to TRBJ1-1, with D uncertain. CDR3 length equals 10 residues. Looked up from germline, CDR1 is DFQATT and CDR2 is SNEGSKA (reference sequence). Trimming pared 3 bases from V and 4 bases from J, leaving 3 bases between. This CDR3 is CSARGTEAFF. CDR3 coding DNA: TGCAGTGCTAGGGGCACTGAAGCTTTCTTT.

This sequence joins TRBV2 and TRBJ2-3, with 12 bases lining up with TRBD2. Looked up from germline, CDR1 is SNHLY and CDR2 is FYNNEI. The CDR3 spans 16 residues. The V and J ends lost 1 base and 5 bases, in that order; junction bases with no gene match: 4. In DNA, the CDR3 is TGTGCCAGCAGTGAAGGGACTAGCGGGGCGAGAGATACGCAGTATTTT. It encodes CASSEGTSGARDTQYF.

Turning to this clonotype: A single base separates this from a much larger clone, so it may be a read error. The chain employs TRBV12-3 or TRBV12-4 and TRBJ1-5; 8 bases match TRBD1. V lost 6 bases and J lost 4; bases outside the gene matches: 8. CDR3 size: 15 residues. DNA for the CDR3: TGTGCCAGCAGACGAGGACAGGGAAGAAATCAGCCCCAGCATTTT. Amino acid sequence: CASRRGQGRNQPQHF.

CDR3 DNA: TGTGCCAGCAGCTATCCCTCTAGCGGGGCCAACAATGAGCAGTTCTTC. Amino acids: CASSYPSSGANNEQFF. The V call is TRBV7-9, the J call TRBJ2-1, with TRBD2 identical over 9 bases. Germline V CDR1 and CDR2: SEHNR, FQNEAQ (reference sequence). The J segment lost 5 bases and the V segment lost 4 bases, leaving 9 bases of the junction unmatched. CDR3 length: 16 residues. Combining the CDR3 with reference TRBV7-9 and TRBJ2-1 gives the whole variable domain DTGVSQNPRHKITKRGQNVTFRCDPISEHNRLYWYRQTLGQGPEFLTYFQNEAQLEKSRLLSDRFSAERPKGSFSTLEIQRTEQGDSAMYLCASSYPSSGANNEQFFGPGTRLTVL.

The chain recombines TRBV25-1 with TRBJ2-5; perhaps TRBD2 as D (6 bases). V was cut by 4 bases and J by 5 bases, with 17 bases left in between. The length of the CDR3 is 15 residues. Germline CDR1 is MGHDK and CDR2 is SYGVNS. The DNA of the CDR3 is TGTGCCAGCAGTGGCTCTGGGTCTGGGGGGGAGACCCAGTACTTC. Protein product: CASSGSGSGGETQYF. The whole variable domain, remainder taken from reference TRBV25-1 and TRBJ2-5, is EADIYQTPRYLVIGTGKKITLECSQTMGHDKMYWYQQDPGMELHLIHYSYGVNSTEKGDLSSESTVSRIRTEHFPLTLESARPSHTSQYLCASSGSGSGGETQYFGPGTRLLVL.

This clonotype has a single count. The chain carries TRBV19 and TRBJ2-1, with D perhaps TRBD2 (5 bases). The V end was cut by 6 bases, the J end by 2 bases, with 14 bases between. This CDR3 comprises 15 residues. CDR1 LNHDA and CDR2 SQIVND come from the germline V gene (reference sequence). CDR3 residues: CASRRSGQAYNEQFF. The CDR3 bases are TGTGCCAGTAGGAGGAGCGGTCAGGCCTACAATGAGCAGTTCTTC.